This TCR beta chain appears in the sequencing data of a study of blood T cell repertoires in COVID-19. Looking at the study overall: Samples of COVID-19 (acute and convalescent) were obtained from the United States, Italy and Spain.

Only in-frame clones appear in the TCRdb table, and some are missing; sequencing was by immunoSEQ multiplex PCR. The sample shows under 200,000 clones, about 83% of them seen only once. The CDR3 totals 15 residues. Unmatched junction bases numbered 3, after V lost 5 bases and J lost 2 bases. In germline, CDR1 is SGHTA, CDR2 FQGNSA. Cohorts were based on clinical histories the participants reported. This TCR was recovered from a woman aged 45-65 years in a cohort exposed to, infected with or recovered from COVID-19 (not recorded which). V and J are TRBV7-2 and TRBJ2-1, with 10 bases identical to TRBD2. The sample was PBMCs or T cells enriched from blood (not recorded which). CDR3 sequence: CASSIGTSAYNEQFF. The CDR3 nucleotides are TGTGCCAGCAGCATAGGGACTAGCGCCTACAATGAGCAGTTCTTC. Full variable domain (rest looked up from reference TRBV7-2 and TRBJ2-1): GAGVSQSPSNKVTEKGKDVELRCDPISGHTALYWYRQSLGQGLEFLIYFQGNSAPDKSGLPSDRFSAERTGGSVSTLTIQRTQQEDSAVYLCASSIGTSAYNEQFFGPGTRLTVL.